This TCR beta chain was recovered during a study of Graves' ophthalmopathy and Graves' hyperthyroidism. Researchers took RNA transcripts and amplified TCR beta CDR3 regions from them. HTBI-primed RT-PCR formed the first round, and a multiplex PCR formed the second. One entry per CDR3 protein results from TCRdb running MiXCR on the multiplex PCR reads. The sample lists 400,000 or so distinct CDR3 sequences; about 18% were seen once. Whole-study results and caveats: Blood also harbored most expanded thyroid clonotypes above 0.001 frequency.

Germline CDR1 and CDR2: LNHDA and SQIVND (reference sequence). CDR3 length equals 13 residues. With 7 bases removed from V and 1 base from J, the gap between germline ends came to 10 bases. This clonotype has at least ten counts. Its antigen is not identified. Sequencing input: peripheral blood. V is TRBV19 and J is TRBJ1-1, with unresolved D. The clonotype was recovered from an adult woman with stable Graves' hyperthyroidism. DNA of the CDR3: TGTGCCAGTACGAGGGCCAGGAACACTGAAGCTTTCTTT. Its protein product is CASTRARNTEAFF.